This TCR beta chain was captured by sequencing in a study of T cells in Graves' hyperthyroidism and ophthalmopathy. Findings of the study overall: A median around six months before onset, the model predicted ophthalmopathy. A 13 V-J model separated ophthalmopathy from stable hyperthyroidism.

The V and J ends lost 6 bases and 4 bases respectively, with 14 bases between them. The CDR3 totals 14 residues. Germline V gene sequence: CDR1 LNHDA, CDR2 SQIVND (reference sequence). In patients aged 18 to 65, hyperthyroidism was newly diagnosed, with duration under 2 months. Isolation of PBMCs was performed on roughly 9 ml fresh peripheral blood. This clonotype was recorded many times. Its matching antigen is unknown. From RNA transcripts, TCR beta CDR3 regions were amplified. Researchers ran a first-round RT-PCR on the TCR CDR3 using the HTBI primer set. TCRdb itself ran the multiplex PCR reads through MiXCR, one entry per CDR3 protein. The sample includes fewer than 450,000 distinct CDR3 sequences, approximately 18% of them seen just once.

The TCR sequence derives from a woman aged 30 to 39 with Graves' hyperthyroidism that later progressed to Graves' ophthalmopathy. The sequenced sample was blood. The chain joins TRBV19 to TRBJ2-3; D not certain. CDR3: CASRPALYADTQYF. The CDR3 DNA is TGTGCCAGTAGGCCCGCGCTATACGCAGATACGCAGTATTTT.